This section outlines one TCR beta chain sequence together with its context. Per the original data handling: It was from reference gene primer amplification that nucleated cell counts were estimated. Profiling relied on immunoSEQ multiplex PCR, and the TCRdb table lists in-frame clones only, not all of them. V and J calls and clone size are copied from that table; D and trimming were computed from the DNA. The data show around 150,000 clones, about 92% seen once. This sample stems from a study of blood T cell repertoires in COVID-19. About the research overall: Samples representing acute and convalescent COVID-19 were sourced from the United States, Italy and Spain. T cells, B-cell-depleted T cells, or PBMCs provided the cDNA or gDNA that served as material.

Germline CDR1 reads MRHNA; CDR2 reads SNTAGT. CDR3 length: 17 amino acids. With 8 bases clipped from V and 5 bases from J, the junction kept 16 bases outside the gene matches. This TCR was sampled from a man aged 25 to 40 with COVID-19, enrolled during active disease. The rearrangement uses TRBV6-4 and TRBJ2-3; 10 positions agree with TRBD2. Input material: peripheral blood. CDR3 protein: CASSRTSGSDRVDTQYF. CDR3 sequence (DNA): TGTGCCAGCTCTAGGACTAGCGGTTCTGATAGGGTAGATACGCAGTATTTT.